The TCR beta chain described here comes from a study of blood T cell repertoires in COVID-19. Across the whole study: Sites in the United States, Italy and Spain provided acute and convalescent COVID-19 samples. PBMCs, B-cell-depleted T cells, or T cells provided the cDNA or gDNA that made up the material.

Trimming removed 5 bases from V and 0 bases from J, with 13 bases in between. Germline V gene data show CDR1 as SGHVS and CDR2 as FQNEAQ. The CDR3 covers 15 residues. This clone was observed a handful of times. In the study's own analysis: Amplification of reference gene primers provided the estimated nucleated cell counts. Measured with immunoSEQ multiplex PCR; TCRdb has only the in-frame clones, and not every one. V and J calls and clone size are given by that table; D and trimming were obtained from the DNA. The repertoire holds around 450,000 clones, with roughly 89% as singletons. This TCR was recovered from a woman aged 30 to 39 with acute or convalescent COVID-19. Sequenced input: peripheral blood. The J gene is TRBJ2-5, the V gene TRBV7-8; the D gene is possibly TRBD1 (6 bases). The CDR3 region is CASSLVQGHQETQYF. The CDR3 DNA reads as TGTGCCAGCAGCCTAGTCCAGGGGCACCAAGAGACCCAGTACTTC.